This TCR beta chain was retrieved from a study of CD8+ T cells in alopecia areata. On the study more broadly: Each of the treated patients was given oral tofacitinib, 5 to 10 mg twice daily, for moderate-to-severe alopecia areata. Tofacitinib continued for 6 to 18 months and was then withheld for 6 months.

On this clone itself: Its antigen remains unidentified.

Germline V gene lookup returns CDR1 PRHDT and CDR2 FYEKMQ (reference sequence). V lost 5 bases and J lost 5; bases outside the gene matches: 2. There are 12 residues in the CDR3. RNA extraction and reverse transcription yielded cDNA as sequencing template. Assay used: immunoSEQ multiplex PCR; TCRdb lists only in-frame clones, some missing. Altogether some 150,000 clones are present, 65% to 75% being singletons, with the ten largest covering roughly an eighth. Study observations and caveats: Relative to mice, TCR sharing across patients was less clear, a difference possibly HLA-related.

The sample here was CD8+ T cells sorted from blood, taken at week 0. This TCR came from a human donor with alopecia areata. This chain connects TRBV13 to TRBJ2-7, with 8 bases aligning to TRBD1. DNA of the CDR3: TGTGCCAGCAGCCGGACAGGGAACGAGCAGTACTTC. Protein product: CASSRTGNEQYF.